The 9 T cell receptor beta chains given below trace back to one sample, sequenced in a study of blood T cell repertoires in COVID-19. The table came from immunoSEQ multiplex PCR; TCRdb's copy has only in-frame clones and leaves some out. The sample shows about 210,000 clones, about 81% of them seen only once. Sequencing input: peripheral blood. The receptors originated from a woman in her seventies with COVID-19, enrolled during active disease.

The V and J genes are TRBV4-2 and TRBJ2-1; 8 bases line up with TRBD2. Per germline, CDR1 LGHNA and CDR2 YNFKEQ. The CDR3 length is 16 residues. The V gene end was trimmed by 2 bases and the J gene end by 6 bases; junction bases not matched to a gene: 9. CDR3 amino acids: CASSQSPGLGSNEQFF. CDR3 DNA: TGTGCCAGCAGCCAATCTCCGGGACTAGGGTCCAATGAGCAGTTCTTC.

The chain recombines TRBV19 with TRBJ1-1; TRBD1 is a possible D gene (6 bases). The germline V gene has CDR1 LNHDA and CDR2 SQIVND (reference sequence). This CDR3 has 15 residues. Trimming cost V 5 bases and J 1 base, with 14 bases left between them. In nucleotides, the CDR3 is TGTGCCAGTAGTCCTACAGGGATTCAGAACACTGAAGCTTTCTTT. As protein: CASSPTGIQNTEAFF.

This sequence joins TRBV2 and TRBJ1-1; 8 bases are a match to TRBD1. CDR1 and CDR2 (germline): SNHLY, FYNNEI. Losses at the gene ends were 7 bases for V and 1 base for J; bases not matched to a gene: 5. The CDR3 loop spans 14 amino acids. The CDR3 nucleotides are TGTGCCAGCAATTCCGGGACAGGGAACACTGAAGCTTTCTTT. Translated, it gives CASNSGTGNTEAFF.

The chain uses TRBV11-1 and TRBJ1-6; no firm D call. CDR3 size: 15 residues. Germline loops: CDR1 SGHAT, CDR2 FQDESV (reference sequence). Between the trimmed V and J ends, which lost 4 bases and 5 bases, there was a span of 12 bases. The CDR3 is CASSSSNLNNSPLHF. DNA for the CDR3: TGTGCCAGCAGCTCGTCTAACCTGAATAATTCACCCCTCCACTTT.

V is TRBV11-2 and J is TRBJ1-1, with TRBD1 matching over 7 bases. The CDR3 has 15 residues. J gave up 2 bases and V 1 base, and 4 bases lay outside the gene matches. Germline V gene lookup returns CDR1 SGHAT and CDR2 FQNNGV. Here the CDR3 reads CASSLGWTGNTEAFF. As DNA, the CDR3 is TGTGCCAGCAGCTTAGGATGGACAGGCAACACTGAAGCTTTCTTT.

The chain carries TRBV6-5 and TRBJ2-2, with D possibly TRBD1 on 5 matching bases. Germline V gene lookup returns CDR1 MNHEY and CDR2 SVGAGI. The CDR3 is made up of 15 amino acids. The V end was cut by 2 bases, the J end by 1 base, with 8 bases between. The CDR3 here is CASSYQGRNTGELFF. The DNA for the CDR3 is TGTGCCAGCAGTTACCAGGGAAGGAACACCGGGGAGCTGTTTTTT.

The V call is TRBV7-2, the J call TRBJ1-2, with a tentative D call TRBD1 (6 bases). The CDR3 totals 14 residues. CDR1 and CDR2 (germline): SGHTA, FQGNSA. With 3 bases removed from V and 4 bases from J, the gap between germline ends came to 12 bases. As DNA, the CDR3 is TGTGCCAGCAGCTTCGGGGGGGCAGGCTATGGCTACACCTTC. It specifies CASSFGGAGYGYTF.

This sequence joins TRBV9 and TRBJ2-2; maybe TRBD2 (6 bases). The CDR3 is 15 residues long. V was shortened by 0 bases and J by 6 bases, with 12 bases between the two germline ends. Germline CDR1 is SGDLS and CDR2 is YYNGEE. As DNA, the CDR3 is TGTGCCAGCAGCGTAGGAAGGACTAAGGCCGGGGAGCTGTTTTTT. Its translation: CASSVGRTKAGELFF. Drawing the rest from reference TRBV9 and TRBJ2-2, the complete variable domain is DSGVTQTPKHLITATGQRVTLRCSPRSGDLSVYWYQQSLDQGLQFLIQYYNGEERAKGNILERFSAQQFPDLHSELNLSSLELGDSALYFCASSVGRTKAGELFFGEGSRLTVL.

This clone was recorded only once. V gene TRBV18 combines with J gene TRBJ2-4, with 12 bases aligning to TRBD2. V shed 6 bases and J 8 bases; nucleotides not matched to a gene: 8. This CDR3 spans 15 amino acids. Germline CDR1 reads KGHSH; CDR2 reads LQKENI. The CDR3 protein is CASSARTSGIDIQYF. The CDR3 coding sequence is TGTGCCAGCTCCGCTCGGACTAGCGGGATTGACATTCAGTACTTC. The full variable domain, with the rest looked up from reference TRBV18 and TRBJ2-4, is NAGVMQNPRHLVRRRGQEARLRCSPMKGHSHVYWYRQLPEEGLKFMVYLQKENIIDESGMPKERFSAEFPKEGPSILRIQQVVRGDSAAYFCASSARTSGIDIQYFGAGTRLSVL.